The 24 T cell receptor beta chains given below trace back to one sample, sequenced in a study of blood T cells in healthy people across ages. The use of a sample-barcoded 5' primer and a J-beta primer mix characterized a second PCR of 7 to 11 cycles. TCRdb reprocessed the 5' RACE reads with MiXCR, giving one entry per CDR3 protein. The sample carries about 670,000 distinct CDR3 sequences, roughly half recorded once. Sequencing was performed on blood. The receptors were sampled from a woman older than 75 in good health.

This chain links TRBV15 with TRBJ2-7; 11 bases agree with TRBD1. J gave up 7 bases and V 7 bases, and 12 bases lay outside the gene matches. The CDR3 runs 15 residues. Germline V gene lookup returns CDR1 LNHNV and CDR2 YYDKDF (reference sequence). The CDR3 nucleotides are TGTGCCACCAAAAACGTCAGGGACAGGGGGTCTGAGCAGTACTTC. Translation gives CATKNVRDRGSEQYF.

This clonotype was seen repeatedly, ten times or more. DNA for the CDR3: TGCAGCGTTGAAATTCTAGCGGGGGTCTCAATCTCTGACAATGAGCAGTTCTTC. As protein: CSVEILAGVSISDNEQFF. The J gene is TRBJ2-1, the V gene TRBV29-1, with 10 bases that match TRBD2. CDR3 length: 18 amino acids. Germline V gene lookup returns CDR1 SQVTM and CDR2 ANQGSEA. V gave up 2 bases and J gave up 5 bases; unmatched junction bases: 15.

This chain connects TRBV9 to TRBJ1-2; 8 bases align to TRBD1. Per germline, CDR1 SGDLS and CDR2 YYNGEE. After removal of 1 base from V and 8 bases from J, the junction contained 7 bases not matched to a gene. CDR3 size: 14 residues. CDR3 sequence (DNA): TGTGCCAGCAGCGTACACAGGGGGGCCTGGGGCTACACCTTC. It specifies CASSVHRGAWGYTF.

The chain uses TRBV20-1 and TRBJ2-1, with D possibly matching TRBD2 (6 bases). Trimming shortened V by 2 bases and J by 0 bases, and 8 bases separated the two germline ends. The CDR3 has 14 amino acids. The germline V gene encodes CDR1 DFQATT and CDR2 SNEGSKA (reference sequence). CDR3 protein: CSARSGHSYNEQFF. The CDR3 region has the DNA TGCAGTGCTAGAAGCGGGCACTCCTACAATGAGCAGTTCTTC.

This clonotype came up many times. This chain links TRBV9 with TRBJ1-1, with 8 bases aligning to TRBD1. The germline CDR1 and CDR2 sequences are SGDLS and YYNGEE. The CDR3 length is 16 residues. The junction had 4 bases not matched to a gene; V was cut back by 0 bases and J by 0 bases. The chain's CDR3 is CASSVVTRGLNTEAFF. CDR3 bases: TGTGCCAGCAGCGTAGTCACCAGGGGGCTGAACACTGAAGCTTTCTTT.

A remark on this clonotype: One end of the junction does not line up with germline, which may come from a read error. This chain links TRBV5-1 with TRBJ1-6; D is possibly TRBD1 (5 bases). The CDR3 extends over 15 amino acids. The germline CDR1 and CDR2 sequences are SGHRS and YFSETQ. CDR3 DNA: TGCGCCAGCAGCTTGCCCACCGGGGGTGAATCACCCCCCCACTTT. This sequence encodes CASSLPTGGESPPHF.

At least ten counts were recorded for this clonotype. The J gene is TRBJ1-2, the V gene TRBV12-3 or TRBV12-4; D is unresolved. CDR3 length: 11 residues. With 6 bases removed from V and 5 bases from J, the gap between germline ends came to 7 bases. CDR3 nucleotide sequence: TGTGCCAGCAGCAACTTTTATGGCTACACCTTC. Translated: CASSNFYGYTF.

The V and J genes are TRBV5-5 and TRBJ1-5, with TRBD1 identical over 7 bases. V lost 4 bases and J lost 4; bases outside the gene matches: 11. This CDR3 spans 16 amino acids. In germline, CDR1 is SGHKS, CDR2 YYEKEE (reference sequence). CDR3: CASSIWAPGGNQPQHF. CDR3 sequence (DNA): TGTGCCAGCAGCATATGGGCCCCAGGGGGGAATCAGCCCCAGCATTTT. The entire variable domain, with the rest obtained from reference TRBV5-5 and TRBJ1-5, is as follows: DAGVTQSPTHLIKTRGQQVTLRCSPISGHKSVSWYQQVLGQGPQFIFQYYEKEERGRGNFPDRFSARQFPNYSSELNVNALLLGDSALYLCASSIWAPGGNQPQHFGDGTRLSIL.

This clonotype occurred a few times. The chain couples TRBV27 to TRBJ2-1, with D tentatively TRBD2 (6 bases). CDR1 and CDR2 from the germline V gene are MNHEY and SMNVEV (reference sequence). V was clipped by 8 bases and J by 7 bases, with 18 bases between them. The CDR3 has 14 amino acids. The CDR3 DNA is TGTGCCAGCTTCAAACCCGGAGGGAGGAATGAGCAGTTCTTC. Its translation is CASFKPGGRNEQFF.

This clonotype was counted ten times or more. This chain joins TRBV6-5 and TRBJ2-5, with D hard to call. V was shortened by 7 bases and J by 4 bases, with 10 bases between the two germline ends. The CDR3 loop spans 12 amino acids. Germline CDR1 is MNHEY and CDR2 is SVGAGI. The CDR3 is CASKRMGETQYF. The CDR3 nucleotides are TGTGCCAGCAAAAGGATGGGAGAGACCCAGTACTTC.

This clonotype was recorded at least ten times. This chain joins TRBV15 and TRBJ2-7; weak D call: TRBD2 (6 bases). CDR1 is LNHNV, CDR2 YYDKDF, per germline (reference sequence). The CDR3 runs 13 residues. Trimming shortened V by 5 bases and J by 4 bases, and 12 bases separated the two germline ends. CDR3 sequence: CATSQDYEYEQYF. The CDR3 DNA follows: TGTGCCACCAGCCAGGACTATGAATACGAGCAGTACTTC.

This clonotype was seen only a few times. A much larger clone lies one base from this, so it may be a read error. The chain links TRBV12-3 or TRBV12-4 to TRBJ1-1; D remains ambiguous. Trimming took off 4 bases at V and 0 bases at J, with 12 bases between the two ends. This CDR3 has 15 amino acids. The CDR3: CASSCDPGLNTEAFF. The CDR3, as DNA: TGTGCCAGCAGTTGCGACCCCGGTTTGAACACTGAAGCTTTCTTT.

V is TRBV5-1 and J is TRBJ2-1; possibly TRBD2 for D (6 bases). With the DNA end fitting TRBJ2-7 better, the J assignment may be wrong. Germline V gene sequence: CDR1 SGHRS, CDR2 YFSETQ. The CDR3 has 15 residues. The CDR3 DNA follows: TGCGCCAGCAGTCCGGGACTTTCCTCCTACAATGAGCAGTACTTC. Translation: CASSPGLSSYNEQYF.

The chain links TRBV7-9 to TRBJ1-2; D is perhaps TRBD1 (6 bases). Trimming took off 7 bases at V and 4 bases at J, with 16 bases between the two ends. CDR1 SEHNR and CDR2 FQNEAQ come from the germline V gene (reference sequence). The CDR3 extends over 14 amino acids. In DNA form, the CDR3 reads TGTGCCAGCATGAGCGGACAGAACATCTATGGCTACACCTTC. Protein product: CASMSGQNIYGYTF.

This rearrangement joins TRBV27 to TRBJ2-1; 8 bases are shared with TRBD1. The DNA end favors TRBJ2-7, so the J call may be wrong. CDR1 is MNHEY, CDR2 SMNVEV, per germline (reference sequence). The length of the CDR3 is 13 residues. This CDR3 is CASSTDREYEQYF. In nucleotides, the CDR3 is TGTGCCAGCAGTACGGACAGGGAGTACGAGCAGTACTTC.

A remark on this clonotype: This may come from a read error, since a much larger clone is one base off. V and J are TRBV7-2 and TRBJ2-5, with a possible D match to TRBD2 (6 bases). Matching the DNA end better, TRBJ2-1 makes the J call doubtful. The CDR3 consists of 15 residues. Germline assignment: CDR1 SGHTA and CDR2 FQGNSA. The chain's CDR3 is CASSLGADYQETQFF. The CDR3 DNA sequence: TGTGCCAGCAGCTTAGGTGCGGACTATCAAGAGACCCAGTTCTTC.

This clonotype occurred many times. The chain links TRBV28 to TRBJ2-5; D might be TRBD1 (5 bases). The V end lost 6 bases, the J end lost 1 base, and 12 bases lay between the germline ends. Germline V gene lookup returns CDR1 MDHEN and CDR2 SYDVKM. The length of the CDR3 is 14 residues. The CDR3 coding sequence is TGTGCCAGCAGCCCCCCGACAGTCCAAGAGACCCAGTACTTC. Translation: CASSPPTVQETQYF. Filled out from reference TRBV28 and TRBJ2-5, the complete variable domain reads DVKVTQSSRYLVKRTGEKVFLECVQDMDHENMFWYRQDPGLGLRLIYFSYDVKMKEKGDIPEGYSVSREKKERFSLILESASTNQTSMYLCASSPPTVQETQYFGPGTRLLVL.

The CDR3 bases are TGTGCCAGCAGCCTCCGTATGGCGGGCGACGAGCAGTACTTC. Translating gives CASSLRMAGDEQYF. The rearrangement joins TRBV7-2 to TRBJ2-7, with D maybe TRBD2 (5 bases). Germline V gives CDR1 SGHTA, CDR2 FQGNSA. CDR3 length: 14 residues. The V and J ends lost 5 bases and 5 bases respectively, with 16 bases between them. The entire variable domain, with the rest obtained from reference TRBV7-2 and TRBJ2-7, is as follows: GAGVSQSPSNKVTEKGKDVELRCDPISGHTALYWYRQSLGQGLEFLIYFQGNSAPDKSGLPSDRFSAERTGGSVSTLTIQRTQQEDSAVYLCASSLRMAGDEQYFGPGTRLTVT.

The chain carries TRBV2 and TRBJ2-2; TRBD2 aligns across 8 bases. The trim removed 6 bases at V and 4 bases at J, leaving 4 bases unmatched. In germline, CDR1 is SNHLY, CDR2 FYNNEI. This CDR3 comprises 14 residues. This CDR3 reads CASRTGGRTGELFF. The CDR3 nucleotides are TGTGCCAGCAGAACGGGAGGGCGCACCGGGGAGCTGTTTTTT. Together with reference TRBV2 and TRBJ2-2, the CDR3 gives the full variable domain: EPEVTQTPSHQVTQMGQEVILRCVPISNHLYFYWYRQILGQKVEFLVSFYNNEISEKSEIFDDQFSVERPDGSNFTLKIRSTKLEDSAMYFCASRTGGRTGELFFGEGSRLTVL.

Comments on this clonotype: The junction differs from germline at one of its ends, possibly a read error. This chain links TRBV27 with TRBJ2-7, with 9 positions matching TRBD2. From germline, CDR1 is MNHEY and CDR2 SMNVEV (reference sequence). CDR3 length equals 15 residues. In DNA, the CDR3 is TGTGCCAACAGTTTCCTAGCGGGACTCTCCTACGAGCAGTACTTC. It codes for CANSFLAGLSYEQYF.

This clonotype occurred many times. The V call is TRBV28, the J call TRBJ1-2; the match to TRBD1 covers 8 bases. The germline V gene has CDR1 MDHEN and CDR2 SYDVKM. CDR3 length: 13 amino acids. V dropped 6 bases and J dropped 4; count of bases not matched to a gene: 4. The CDR3 spells CASSFGQGYGYTF. The CDR3 DNA reads TGTGCCAGCAGCTTTGGACAGGGCTATGGCTACACCTTC.

This chain uses TRBV29-1 with TRBJ2-5, with 7 bases aligning to TRBD2. The CDR3 covers 12 residues. Unmatched junction bases numbered 1, after V lost 4 bases and J lost 2 bases. The germline V gene encodes CDR1 SQVTM and CDR2 ANQGSEA. The CDR3 sequence: CSVGTRQETQYF. The CDR3 DNA sequence: TGCAGCGTTGGGACTAGACAAGAGACCCAGTACTTC.

Concerning this clonotype itself: A read error is possible here, since a much larger clone lies one base away. The chain combines TRBV20-1 with TRBJ1-6; D not resolved. V was trimmed by 4 bases and J by 1 base, leaving 8 bases between them. Germline V gives CDR1 DFQATT, CDR2 SNEGSKA (reference sequence). The CDR3 totals 14 residues. CDR3 protein: CSAMKVSYNSPLHF. In nucleotides, the CDR3 is TGCAGTGCTATGAAGGTGTCCTATAATTCACCCCTCCACTTT.

A remark on this clonotype: Possible read error: a much larger clone is one base away. The J gene is TRBJ2-2, the V gene TRBV12-3 or TRBV12-4, with TRBD2 matching over 10 bases. The CDR3 sequence is 15 residues long. The V and J ends lost 5 bases and 2 bases, in that order; junction bases with no gene match: 2. The CDR3 reads CASSPSGGNTGELFF. CDR3 sequence (DNA): TGTGCCAGCAGTCCTAGCGGGGGAAACACCGGGGAGCTGTTTTTT.